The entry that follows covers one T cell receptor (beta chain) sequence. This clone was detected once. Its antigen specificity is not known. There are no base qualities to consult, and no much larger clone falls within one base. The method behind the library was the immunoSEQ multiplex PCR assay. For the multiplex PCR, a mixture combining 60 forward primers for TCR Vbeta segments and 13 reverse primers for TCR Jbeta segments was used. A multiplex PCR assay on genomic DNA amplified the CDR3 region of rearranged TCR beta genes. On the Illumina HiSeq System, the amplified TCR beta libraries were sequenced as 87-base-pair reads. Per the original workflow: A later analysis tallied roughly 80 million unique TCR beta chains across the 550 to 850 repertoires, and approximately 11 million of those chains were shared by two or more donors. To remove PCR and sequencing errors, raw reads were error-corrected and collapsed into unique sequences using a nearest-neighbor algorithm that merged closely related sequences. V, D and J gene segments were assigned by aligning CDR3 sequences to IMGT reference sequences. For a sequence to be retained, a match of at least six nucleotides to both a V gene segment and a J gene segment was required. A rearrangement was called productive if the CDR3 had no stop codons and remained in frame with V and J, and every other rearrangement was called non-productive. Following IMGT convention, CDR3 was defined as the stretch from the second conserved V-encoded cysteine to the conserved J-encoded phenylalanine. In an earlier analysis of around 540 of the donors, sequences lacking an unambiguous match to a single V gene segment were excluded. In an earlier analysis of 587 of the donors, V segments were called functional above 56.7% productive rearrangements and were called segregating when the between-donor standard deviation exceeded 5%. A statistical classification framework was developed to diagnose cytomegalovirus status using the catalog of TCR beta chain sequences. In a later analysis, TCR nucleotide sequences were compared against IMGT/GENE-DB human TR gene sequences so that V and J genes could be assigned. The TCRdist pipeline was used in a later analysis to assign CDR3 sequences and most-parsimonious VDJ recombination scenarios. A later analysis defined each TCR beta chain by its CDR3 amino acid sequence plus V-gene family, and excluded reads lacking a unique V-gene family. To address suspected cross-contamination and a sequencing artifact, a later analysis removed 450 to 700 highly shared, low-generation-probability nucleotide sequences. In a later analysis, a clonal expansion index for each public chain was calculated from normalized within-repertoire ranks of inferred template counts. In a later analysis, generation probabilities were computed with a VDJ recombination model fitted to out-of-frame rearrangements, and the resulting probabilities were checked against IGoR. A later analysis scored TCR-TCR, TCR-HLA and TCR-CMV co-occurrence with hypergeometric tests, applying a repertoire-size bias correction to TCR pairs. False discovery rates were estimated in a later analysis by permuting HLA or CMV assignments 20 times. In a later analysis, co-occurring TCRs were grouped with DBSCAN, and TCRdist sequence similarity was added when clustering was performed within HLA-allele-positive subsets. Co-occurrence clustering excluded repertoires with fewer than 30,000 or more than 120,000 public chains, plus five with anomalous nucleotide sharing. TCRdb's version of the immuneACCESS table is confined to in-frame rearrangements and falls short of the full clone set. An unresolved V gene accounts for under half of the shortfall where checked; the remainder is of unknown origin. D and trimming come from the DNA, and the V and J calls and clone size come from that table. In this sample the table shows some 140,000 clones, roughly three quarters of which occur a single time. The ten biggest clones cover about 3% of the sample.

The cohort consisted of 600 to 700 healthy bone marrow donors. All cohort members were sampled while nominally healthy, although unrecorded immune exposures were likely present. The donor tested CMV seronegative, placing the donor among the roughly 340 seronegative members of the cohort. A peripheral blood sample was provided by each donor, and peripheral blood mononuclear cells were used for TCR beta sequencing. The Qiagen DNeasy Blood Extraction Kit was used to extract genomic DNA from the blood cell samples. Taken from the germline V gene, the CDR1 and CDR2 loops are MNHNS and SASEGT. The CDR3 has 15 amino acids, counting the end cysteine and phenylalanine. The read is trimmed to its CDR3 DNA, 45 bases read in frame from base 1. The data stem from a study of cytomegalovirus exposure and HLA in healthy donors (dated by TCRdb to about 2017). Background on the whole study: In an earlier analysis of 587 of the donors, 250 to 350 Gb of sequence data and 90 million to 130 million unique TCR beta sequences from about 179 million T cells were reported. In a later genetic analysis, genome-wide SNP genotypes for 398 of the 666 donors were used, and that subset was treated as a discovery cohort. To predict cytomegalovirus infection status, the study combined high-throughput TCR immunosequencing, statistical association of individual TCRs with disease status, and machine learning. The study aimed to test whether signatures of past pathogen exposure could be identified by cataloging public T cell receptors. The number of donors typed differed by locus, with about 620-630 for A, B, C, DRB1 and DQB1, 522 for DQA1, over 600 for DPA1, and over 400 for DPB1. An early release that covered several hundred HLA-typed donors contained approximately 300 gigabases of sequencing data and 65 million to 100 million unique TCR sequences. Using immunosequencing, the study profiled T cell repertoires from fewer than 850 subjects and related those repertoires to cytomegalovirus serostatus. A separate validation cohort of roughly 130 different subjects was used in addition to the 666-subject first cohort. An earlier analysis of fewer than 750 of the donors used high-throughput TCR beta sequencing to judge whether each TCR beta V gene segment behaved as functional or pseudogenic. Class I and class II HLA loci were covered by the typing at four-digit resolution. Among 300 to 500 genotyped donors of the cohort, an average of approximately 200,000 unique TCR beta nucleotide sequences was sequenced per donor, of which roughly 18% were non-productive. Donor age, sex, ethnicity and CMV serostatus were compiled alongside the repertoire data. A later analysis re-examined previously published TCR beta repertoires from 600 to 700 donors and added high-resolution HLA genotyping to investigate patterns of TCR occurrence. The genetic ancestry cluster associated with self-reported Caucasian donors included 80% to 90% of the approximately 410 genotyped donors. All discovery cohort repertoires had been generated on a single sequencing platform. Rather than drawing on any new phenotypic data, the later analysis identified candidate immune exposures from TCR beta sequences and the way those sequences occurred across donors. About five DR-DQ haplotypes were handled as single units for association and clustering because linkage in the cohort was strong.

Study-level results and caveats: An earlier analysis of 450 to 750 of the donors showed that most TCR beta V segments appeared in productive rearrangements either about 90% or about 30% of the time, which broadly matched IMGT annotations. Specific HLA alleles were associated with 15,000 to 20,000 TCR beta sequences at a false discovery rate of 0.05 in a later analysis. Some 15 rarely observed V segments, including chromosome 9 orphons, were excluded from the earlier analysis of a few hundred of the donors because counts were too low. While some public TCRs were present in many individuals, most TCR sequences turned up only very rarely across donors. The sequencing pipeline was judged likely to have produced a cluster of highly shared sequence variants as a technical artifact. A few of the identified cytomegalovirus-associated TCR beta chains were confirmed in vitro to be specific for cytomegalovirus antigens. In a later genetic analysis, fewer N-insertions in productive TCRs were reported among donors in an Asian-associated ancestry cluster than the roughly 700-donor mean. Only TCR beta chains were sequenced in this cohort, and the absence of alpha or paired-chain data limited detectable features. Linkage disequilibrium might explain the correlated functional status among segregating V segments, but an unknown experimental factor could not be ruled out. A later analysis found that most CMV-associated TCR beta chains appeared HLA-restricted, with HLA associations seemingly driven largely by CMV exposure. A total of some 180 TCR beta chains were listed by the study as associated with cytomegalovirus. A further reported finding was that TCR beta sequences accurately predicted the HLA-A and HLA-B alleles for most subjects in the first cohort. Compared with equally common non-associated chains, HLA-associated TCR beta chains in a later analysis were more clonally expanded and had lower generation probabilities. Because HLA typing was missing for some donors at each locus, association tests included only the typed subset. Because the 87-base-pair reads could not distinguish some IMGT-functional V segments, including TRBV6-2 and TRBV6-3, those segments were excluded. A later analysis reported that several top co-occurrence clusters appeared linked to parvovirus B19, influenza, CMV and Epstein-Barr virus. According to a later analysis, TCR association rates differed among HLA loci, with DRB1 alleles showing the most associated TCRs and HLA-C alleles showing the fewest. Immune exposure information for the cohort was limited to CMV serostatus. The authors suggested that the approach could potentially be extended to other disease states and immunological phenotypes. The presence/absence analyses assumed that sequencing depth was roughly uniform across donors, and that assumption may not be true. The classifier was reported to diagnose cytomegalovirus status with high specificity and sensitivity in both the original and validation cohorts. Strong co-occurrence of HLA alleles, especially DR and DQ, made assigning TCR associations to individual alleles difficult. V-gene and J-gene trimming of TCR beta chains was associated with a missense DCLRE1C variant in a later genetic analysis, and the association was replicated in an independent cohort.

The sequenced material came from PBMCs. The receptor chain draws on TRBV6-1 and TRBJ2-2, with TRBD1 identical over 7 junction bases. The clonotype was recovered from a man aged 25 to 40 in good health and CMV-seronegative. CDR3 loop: CGADRASSNTGELFF. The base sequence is TGTGGAGCCGACAGGGCTTCCTCTAACACCGGGGAGCTGTTTTTT.